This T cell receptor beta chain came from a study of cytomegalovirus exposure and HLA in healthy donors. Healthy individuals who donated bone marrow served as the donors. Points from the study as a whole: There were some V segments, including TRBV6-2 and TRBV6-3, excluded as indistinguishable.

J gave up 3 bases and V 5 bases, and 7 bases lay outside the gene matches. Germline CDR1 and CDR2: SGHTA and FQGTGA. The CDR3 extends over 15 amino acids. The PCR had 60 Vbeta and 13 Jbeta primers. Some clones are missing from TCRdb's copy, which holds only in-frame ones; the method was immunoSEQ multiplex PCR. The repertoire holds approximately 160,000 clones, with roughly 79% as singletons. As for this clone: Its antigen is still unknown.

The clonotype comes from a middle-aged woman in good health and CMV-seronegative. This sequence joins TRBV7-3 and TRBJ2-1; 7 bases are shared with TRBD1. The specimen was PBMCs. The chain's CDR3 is CASSPEGAGYNEQFF. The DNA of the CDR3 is TGTGCCAGCAGCCCCGAGGGGGCGGGCTACAATGAGCAGTTCTTC.